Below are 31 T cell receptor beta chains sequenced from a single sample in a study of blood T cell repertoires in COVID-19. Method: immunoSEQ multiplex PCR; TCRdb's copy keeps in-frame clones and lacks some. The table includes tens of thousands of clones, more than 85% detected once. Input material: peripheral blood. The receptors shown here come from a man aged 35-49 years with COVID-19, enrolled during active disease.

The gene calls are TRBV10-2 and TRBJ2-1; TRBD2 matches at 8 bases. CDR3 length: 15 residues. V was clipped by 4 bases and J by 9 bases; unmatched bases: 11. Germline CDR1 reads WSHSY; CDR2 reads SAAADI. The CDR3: CASSVTGGWVGEQFF. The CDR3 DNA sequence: TGCGCCAGCAGTGTAACGGGGGGGTGGGTAGGTGAGCAGTTCTTC.

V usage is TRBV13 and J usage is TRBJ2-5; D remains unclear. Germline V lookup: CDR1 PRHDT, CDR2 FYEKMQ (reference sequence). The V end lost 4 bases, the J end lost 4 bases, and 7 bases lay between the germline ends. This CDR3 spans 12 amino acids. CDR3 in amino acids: CASSYELETQYF. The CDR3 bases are TGTGCCAGCAGCTACGAGTTAGAGACCCAGTACTTC. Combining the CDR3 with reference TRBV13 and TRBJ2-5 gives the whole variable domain AAGVIQSPRHLIKEKRETATLKCYPIPRHDTVYWYQQGPGQDPQFLISFYEKMQSDKGSIPDRFSAQQFSDYHSELNMSSLELGDSALYFCASSYELETQYFGPGTRLLVL.

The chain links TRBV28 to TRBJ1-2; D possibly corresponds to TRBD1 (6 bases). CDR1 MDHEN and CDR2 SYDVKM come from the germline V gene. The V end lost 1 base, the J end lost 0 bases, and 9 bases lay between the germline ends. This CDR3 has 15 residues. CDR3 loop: CASSLSTGANYGYTF. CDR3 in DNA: TGTGCCAGCAGTTTATCGACAGGAGCTAACTATGGCTACACCTTC.

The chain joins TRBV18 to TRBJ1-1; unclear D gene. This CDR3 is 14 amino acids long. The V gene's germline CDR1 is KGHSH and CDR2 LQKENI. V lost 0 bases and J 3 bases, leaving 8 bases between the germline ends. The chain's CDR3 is CASSPPTGYTEAFF. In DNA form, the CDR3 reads TGTGCCAGCTCACCACCAACCGGGTACACTGAAGCTTTCTTT.

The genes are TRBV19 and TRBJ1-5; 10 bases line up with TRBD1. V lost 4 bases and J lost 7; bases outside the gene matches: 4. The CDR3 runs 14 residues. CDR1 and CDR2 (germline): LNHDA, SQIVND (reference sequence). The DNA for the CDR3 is TGTGCCAGTAGTACGACAGGGGGCGGACAGCCCCAGCATTTT. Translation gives CASSTTGGGQPQHF.

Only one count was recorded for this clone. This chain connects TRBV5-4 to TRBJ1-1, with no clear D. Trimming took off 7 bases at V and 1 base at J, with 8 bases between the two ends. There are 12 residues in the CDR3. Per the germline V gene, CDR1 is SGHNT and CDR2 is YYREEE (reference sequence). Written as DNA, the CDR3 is TGTGCCAGCCTAGGCGCGAACACTGAAGCTTTCTTT. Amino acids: CASLGANTEAFF.

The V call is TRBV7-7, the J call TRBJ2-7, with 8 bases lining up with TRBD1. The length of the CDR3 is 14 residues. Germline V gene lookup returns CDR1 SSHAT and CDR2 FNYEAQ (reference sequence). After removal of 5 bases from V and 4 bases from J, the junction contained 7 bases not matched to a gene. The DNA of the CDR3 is TGTGCCAGCAGCCCCGGACAGGGATGGTACGAGCAGTACTTC. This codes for CASSPGQGWYEQYF.

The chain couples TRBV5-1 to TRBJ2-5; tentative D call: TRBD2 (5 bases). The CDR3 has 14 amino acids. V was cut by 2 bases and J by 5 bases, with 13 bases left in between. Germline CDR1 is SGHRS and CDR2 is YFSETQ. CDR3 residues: CASSFSRVAETQYF. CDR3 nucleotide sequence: TGCGCCAGCAGCTTTTCGCGGGTTGCGGAGACCCAGTACTTC.

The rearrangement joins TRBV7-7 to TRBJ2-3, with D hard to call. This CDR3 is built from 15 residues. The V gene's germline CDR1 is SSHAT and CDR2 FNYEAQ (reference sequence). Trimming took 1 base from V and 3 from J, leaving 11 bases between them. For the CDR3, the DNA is TGTGCCAGCAGCTTAGGTAATGCAGGAACAGATACGCAGTATTTT. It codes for CASSLGNAGTDTQYF.

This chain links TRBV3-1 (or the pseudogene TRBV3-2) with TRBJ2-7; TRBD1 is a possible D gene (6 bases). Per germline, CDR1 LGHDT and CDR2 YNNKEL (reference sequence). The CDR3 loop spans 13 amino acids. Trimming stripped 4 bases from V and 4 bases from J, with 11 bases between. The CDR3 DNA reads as TGTGCCAGCAGCCCAACAGGGTCGTACGAGCAGTACTTC. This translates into CASSPTGSYEQYF.

The CDR3 DNA sequence: TGTGCCAGCAGCTCGAACCGGGACAGGACAAATCAGCCCCAGCATTTT. The encoded protein is CASSSNRDRTNQPQHF. This chain links TRBV7-9 with TRBJ1-5; 8 bases align to TRBD1. This CDR3 region has 16 residues. Germline V gene data show CDR1 as SEHNR and CDR2 as FQNEAQ (reference sequence). V shed 4 bases and J 4 bases; nucleotides not matched to a gene: 9.

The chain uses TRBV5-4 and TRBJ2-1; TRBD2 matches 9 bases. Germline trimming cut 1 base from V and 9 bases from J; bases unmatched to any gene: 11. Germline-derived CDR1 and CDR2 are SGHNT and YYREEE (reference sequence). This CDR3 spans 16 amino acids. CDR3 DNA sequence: TGTGCCAGCAGCTTGCCTGGGCGGGGGGGCTTTGGTGAGCAGTTCTTC. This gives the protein CASSLPGRGGFGEQFF. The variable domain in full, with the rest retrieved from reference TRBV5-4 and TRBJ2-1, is ETGVTQSPTHLIKTRGQQVTLRCSSQSGHNTVSWYQQALGQGPQFIFQYYREEENGRGNFPPRFSGLQFPNYSSELNVNALELDDSALYLCASSLPGRGGFGEQFFGPGTRLTVL.

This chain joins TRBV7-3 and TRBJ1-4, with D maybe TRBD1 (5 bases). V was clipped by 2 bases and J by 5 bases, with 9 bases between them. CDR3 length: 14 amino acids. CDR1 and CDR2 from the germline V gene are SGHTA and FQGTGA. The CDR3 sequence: CASSLHRSNEKLFF. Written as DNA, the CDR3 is TGTGCCAGCAGCTTACACAGGAGCAATGAAAAACTGTTTTTT.

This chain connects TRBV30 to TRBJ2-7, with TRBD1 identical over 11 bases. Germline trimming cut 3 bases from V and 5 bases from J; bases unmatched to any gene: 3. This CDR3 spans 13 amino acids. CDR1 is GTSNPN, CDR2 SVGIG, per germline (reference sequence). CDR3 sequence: CAWRGTGGDEQYF. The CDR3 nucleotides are TGTGCCTGGAGAGGGACAGGGGGGGACGAGCAGTACTTC. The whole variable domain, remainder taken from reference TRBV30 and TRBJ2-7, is SQTIHQWPATLVQPVGSPLSLECTVEGTSNPNLYWYRQAAGRGLQLLFYSVGIGQISSEVPQNLSASRPQDRQFILSSKKLLLSDSGFYLCAWRGTGGDEQYFGPGTRLTVT.

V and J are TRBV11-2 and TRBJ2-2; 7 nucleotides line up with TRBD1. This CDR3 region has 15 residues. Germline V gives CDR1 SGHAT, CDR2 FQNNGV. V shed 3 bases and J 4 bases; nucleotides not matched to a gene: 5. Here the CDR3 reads CASSFDRVFTGELFF. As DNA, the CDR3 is TGTGCCAGCAGCTTCGACAGGGTCTTCACCGGGGAGCTGTTTTTT.

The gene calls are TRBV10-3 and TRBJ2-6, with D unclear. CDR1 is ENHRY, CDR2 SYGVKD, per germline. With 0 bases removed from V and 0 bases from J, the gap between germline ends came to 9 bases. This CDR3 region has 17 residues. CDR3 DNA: TGTGCCATCAGTGAGTCCGCAGGAACCTCTGGGGCCAACGTCCTGACTTTC. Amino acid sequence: CAISESAGTSGANVLTF.

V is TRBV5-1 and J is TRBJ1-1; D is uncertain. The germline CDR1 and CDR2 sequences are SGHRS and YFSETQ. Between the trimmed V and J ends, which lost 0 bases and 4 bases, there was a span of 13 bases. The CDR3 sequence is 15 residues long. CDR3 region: CASSLDIPSGTEAFF. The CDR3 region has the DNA TGCGCCAGCAGCTTGGACATCCCGTCGGGCACTGAAGCTTTCTTT.

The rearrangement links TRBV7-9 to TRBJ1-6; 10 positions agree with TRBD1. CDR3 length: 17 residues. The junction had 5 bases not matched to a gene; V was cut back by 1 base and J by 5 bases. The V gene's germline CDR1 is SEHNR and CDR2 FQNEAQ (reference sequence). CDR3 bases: TGTGCCAGCAGCTTAGTTGGGACAGGGGTCCATAATTCACCCCTCCACTTT. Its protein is CASSLVGTGVHNSPLHF.

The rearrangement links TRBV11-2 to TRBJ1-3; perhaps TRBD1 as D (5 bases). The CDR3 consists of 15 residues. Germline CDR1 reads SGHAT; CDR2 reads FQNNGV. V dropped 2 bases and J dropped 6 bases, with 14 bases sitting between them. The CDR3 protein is CASSLFQGGSNTIYF. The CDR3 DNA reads TGTGCCAGCAGCTTATTTCAGGGAGGATCAAACACCATATATTTT.

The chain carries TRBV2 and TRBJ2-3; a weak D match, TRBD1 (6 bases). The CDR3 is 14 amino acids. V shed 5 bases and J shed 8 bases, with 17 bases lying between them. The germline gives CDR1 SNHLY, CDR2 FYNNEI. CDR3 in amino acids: CASSLQGSHGTQYF. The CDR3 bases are TGTGCCAGCAGTTTACAGGGTTCACATGGTACGCAGTATTTT.

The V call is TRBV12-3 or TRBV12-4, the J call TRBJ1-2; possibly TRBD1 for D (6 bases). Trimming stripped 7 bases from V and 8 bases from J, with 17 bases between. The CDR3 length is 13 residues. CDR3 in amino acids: CASTLEGDYGYTF. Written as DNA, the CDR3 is TGTGCCAGCACCCTAGAGGGGGATTACGGCTACACCTTC.

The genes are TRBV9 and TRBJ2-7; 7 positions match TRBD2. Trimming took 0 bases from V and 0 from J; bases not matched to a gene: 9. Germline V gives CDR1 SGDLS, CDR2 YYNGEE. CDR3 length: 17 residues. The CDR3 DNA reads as TGTGCCAGCAGCGTAGACGCCAGCGGGATAAACTCCTACGAGCAGTACTTC. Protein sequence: CASSVDASGINSYEQYF. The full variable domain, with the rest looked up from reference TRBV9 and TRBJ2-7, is DSGVTQTPKHLITATGQRVTLRCSPRSGDLSVYWYQQSLDQGLQFLIQYYNGEERAKGNILERFSAQQFPDLHSELNLSSLELGDSALYFCASSVDASGINSYEQYFGPGTRLTVT.

The CDR3 is CASSIQGQGRSPLHF. Here the CDR3 DNA reads TGTGCCAGTAGTATTCAGGGGCAGGGTCGGTCACCCCTCCACTTT. The chain recombines TRBV19 with TRBJ1-6, with D possibly being TRBD1 (6 bases). Germline values: CDR1 LNHDA, CDR2 SQIVND (reference sequence). The V end was cut by 3 bases, the J end by 10 bases, with 16 bases between. There are 15 residues in the CDR3.

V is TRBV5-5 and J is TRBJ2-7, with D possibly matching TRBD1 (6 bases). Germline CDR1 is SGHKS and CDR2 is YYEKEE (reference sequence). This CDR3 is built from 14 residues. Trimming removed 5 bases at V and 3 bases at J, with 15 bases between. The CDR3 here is CASSSPGHLYEQYF. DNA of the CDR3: TGTGCCAGCAGTTCTCCGGGACACCTCTACGAGCAGTACTTC.

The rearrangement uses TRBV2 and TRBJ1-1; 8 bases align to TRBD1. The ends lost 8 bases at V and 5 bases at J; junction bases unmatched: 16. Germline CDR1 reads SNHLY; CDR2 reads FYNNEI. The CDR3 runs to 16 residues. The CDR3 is CASHLQGALGRTEAFF. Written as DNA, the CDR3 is TGTGCCAGCCACCTCCAGGGGGCCCTAGGTAGGACTGAAGCTTTCTTT.

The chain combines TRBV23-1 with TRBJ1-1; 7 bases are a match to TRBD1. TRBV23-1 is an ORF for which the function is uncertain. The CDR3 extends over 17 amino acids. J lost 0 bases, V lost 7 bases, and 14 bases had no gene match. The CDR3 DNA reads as TGCGCCAGCACCCACCCGGGTAGGGGGCCCATGAACACTGAAGCTTTCTTT. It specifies CASTHPGRGPMNTEAFF.

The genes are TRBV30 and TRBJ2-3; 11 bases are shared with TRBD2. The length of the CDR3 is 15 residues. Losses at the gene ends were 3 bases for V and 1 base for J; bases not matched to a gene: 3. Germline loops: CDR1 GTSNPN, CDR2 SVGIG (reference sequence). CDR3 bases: TGTGCCTGGAGAAAGGGACTAGCGGGCACAGATACGCAGTATTTT. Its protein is CAWRKGLAGTDTQYF. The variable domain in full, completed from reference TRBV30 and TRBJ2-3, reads SQTIHQWPATLVQPVGSPLSLECTVEGTSNPNLYWYRQAAGRGLQLLFYSVGIGQISSEVPQNLSASRPQDRQFILSSKKLLLSDSGFYLCAWRKGLAGTDTQYFGPGTRLTVL.

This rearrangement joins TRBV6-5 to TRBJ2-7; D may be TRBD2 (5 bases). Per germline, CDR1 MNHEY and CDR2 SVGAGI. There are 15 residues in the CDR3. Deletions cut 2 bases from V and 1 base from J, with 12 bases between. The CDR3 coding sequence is TGTGCCAGCAGTTACGGACCCGGCGGGTCCTACGAGCAGTACTTC. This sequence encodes CASSYGPGGSYEQYF.

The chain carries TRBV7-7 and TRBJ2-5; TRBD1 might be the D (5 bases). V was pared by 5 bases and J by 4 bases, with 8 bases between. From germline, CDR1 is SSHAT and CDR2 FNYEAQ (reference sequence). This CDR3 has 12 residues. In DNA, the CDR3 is TGTGCCAGCAGCCTCGACAGAGAGACCCAGTACTTC. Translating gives CASSLDRETQYF.

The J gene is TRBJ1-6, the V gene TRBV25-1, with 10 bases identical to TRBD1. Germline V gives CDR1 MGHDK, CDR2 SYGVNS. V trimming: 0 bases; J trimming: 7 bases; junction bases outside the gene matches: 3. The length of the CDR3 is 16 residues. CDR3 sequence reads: CASSEYPGQGNSPLHF. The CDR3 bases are TGTGCCAGCAGTGAATACCCGGGACAGGGGAATTCACCCCTCCACTTT.

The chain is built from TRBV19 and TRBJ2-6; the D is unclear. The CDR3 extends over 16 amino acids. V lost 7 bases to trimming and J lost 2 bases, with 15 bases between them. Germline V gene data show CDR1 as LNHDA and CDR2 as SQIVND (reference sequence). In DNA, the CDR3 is TGTGCCAGTACCATCGGTGACATCGCTGGGGCCAACGTCCTGACTTTC. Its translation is CASTIGDIAGANVLTF.